This T cell receptor beta chain was captured in a study of graft-versus-host responses after intestinal transplantation. Profiling relied on immunoSEQ multiplex PCR, and the TCRdb table lists in-frame clones only, not all of them. The sample lists 23,000 or so clones, 90% seen once, with 2% in the top ten. Trimming removed 11 bases from V and 9 bases from J, with 10 bases in between. The CDR3 runs to 9 residues. Germline values: CDR1 MDHEN, CDR2 SYDVKM. The chain links TRBV28 to TRBJ1-1; D gene unclear. This material consisted of PBMCs, taken roughly 41 days after intestinal transplant. The receptor comes from a human patient who received an intestinal transplant, so some T cells may come from the graft donor. CDR3 bases: TGTGCCGCGAGGGCTCAAGCTTTCTTT. Protein: CAARAQAFF.